The T cell receptor beta chain under discussion was sequenced for a study of cytomegalovirus exposure and HLA in healthy donors (dated by TCRdb to 2015 to 2018). For the wider study: According to an earlier analysis of a few hundred of the donors, about 179 million T cells yielded approximately 120 million unique TCR beta sequences and about 300 Gb of sequence data. Donor age, sex, ethnicity and CMV serostatus were compiled together with the repertoire data. The study aimed to test whether signatures of past pathogen exposure could be identified by cataloging public T cell receptors. Several DR-DQ haplotypes were handled as single units for association and clustering because linkage in the cohort was strong. The number of donors typed differed by locus, with roughly 629-640 for A, B, C, DRB1 and DQB1, roughly 550 for DQA1, 600 to 610 for DPA1, and roughly 450 for DPB1. A later genetic analysis used genome-wide SNP genotypes for about 60% of the roughly 700 donors, treating that subset as a discovery cohort. All discovery cohort repertoires had been generated on a single sequencing platform. A later analysis re-examined previously published TCR beta repertoires from just over 650 donors and added high-resolution HLA genotyping to investigate patterns of TCR occurrence. The later analysis used no new phenotypic data to find candidate immune exposures, relying instead on TCR beta sequences and their occurrence across donors. Around 320 gigabases of sequencing data and approximately 85 million unique TCR sequences were included in an early release covering about 700 HLA-typed donors. Among around 400 genotyped donors of the cohort, an average of around 240,000 unique TCR beta nucleotide sequences were sequenced per donor, roughly 20% of them non-productive. To decide whether each TCR beta V gene segment behaved as functional or pseudogenic, an earlier analysis of approximately 600 of the donors relied on high-throughput TCR beta sequencing. Class I and class II HLA loci were covered by the typing at four-digit resolution. Using immunosequencing, the study profiled T cell repertoires from some 670 subjects and related those repertoires to cytomegalovirus serostatus. The study combined high-throughput TCR immunosequencing, statistical association of individual TCRs with disease status, and machine learning to predict cytomegalovirus infection status. Of the 398 genotyped donors, approximately 80% fell in the genetic ancestry cluster associated with self-reported Caucasian donors. Besides the first cohort of around 670 subjects, a separate validation cohort made up of roughly 120 different subjects was used.

The library was built by means of the immunoSEQ multiplex PCR assay. The multiplex PCR relied on a mix of 60 forward primers for TCR Vbeta segments and 13 reverse primers for TCR Jbeta segments. Amplification of the CDR3 region of rearranged TCR beta genes was performed with a multiplex PCR assay on genomic DNA. On the Illumina HiSeq System, the amplified TCR beta libraries were sequenced as 87-base-pair reads. Processing in the source paper ran as follows. In a later analysis, tens of millions of unique TCR beta chains were counted across the roughly 610 repertoires, and roughly 9.9 million of these chains were shared by at least two donors. A nearest-neighbor algorithm error-corrected the raw reads and collapsed the reads into unique sequences, merging closely related sequences to remove PCR and sequencing errors. CDR3 sequences were aligned to IMGT reference sequences to assign V, D and J gene segments. For a sequence to be retained, at least a six-nucleotide match to both a V gene segment and a J gene segment was required. A rearrangement was called productive if the CDR3 had no stop codons and remained in frame with V and J, and every other rearrangement was called non-productive. CDR3 was defined by IMGT convention, running from the second conserved V-encoded cysteine to the conserved J-encoded phenylalanine. The earlier analysis of some 540 of the donors excluded any sequence lacking an unambiguous match to a single V gene segment. In an earlier analysis of roughly 500 of the donors, V segments were called functional above 56.7% productive rearrangements and were called segregating when the between-donor standard deviation exceeded 5%. A statistical classification framework was developed to diagnose cytomegalovirus status using the catalog of TCR beta chain sequences. V and J gene assignment, in a later analysis, came from comparing TCR nucleotide sequences with IMGT/GENE-DB human TR gene sequences. Using the TCRdist pipeline, a later analysis assigned CDR3 sequences along with most-parsimonious VDJ recombination scenarios. In a later analysis, every TCR beta chain was defined by the combination of its CDR3 amino acid sequence and its V-gene family, and reads without a unique V-gene family were dropped. A later analysis removed 550 to 650 highly shared, low-generation-probability nucleotide sequences to deal with suspected cross-contamination and a sequencing artifact. In a later analysis, a clonal expansion index for each public chain was calculated from normalized within-repertoire ranks of inferred template counts. In a later analysis, generation probabilities were computed using a VDJ recombination model fitted to out-of-frame rearrangements, and the results were checked against IGoR. In a later analysis, hypergeometric tests were used to score TCR-TCR, TCR-HLA and TCR-CMV co-occurrence, with a repertoire-size bias correction applied to TCR pairs. A later analysis estimated false discovery rates by permuting HLA or CMV assignments 20 times. In a later analysis, co-occurring TCRs were grouped using DBSCAN, and TCRdist sequence similarity was added for clustering within HLA-allele-positive subsets. Repertoires with fewer than 30,000 or more than 120,000 public chains were left out of co-occurrence clustering, as were a few repertoires with anomalous nucleotide sharing. In its TCRdb copy, this immuneACCESS table keeps in-frame sequences only and misses some clones. Where compared with another copy, unresolved V genes explain less than half of these, and the others have no known cause. V and J calls and clone size are given by that table; D and trimming were obtained from the DNA. The sample table holds around 190,000 clones, of which roughly four fifths were seen once. The ten largest account for 1.5% to 2% of the sample.

The cohort was made up of roughly 670 healthy bone marrow donors. All cohort members were sampled while nominally healthy, although unrecorded immune exposures were likely present. The donor was CMV seronegative and was included in the group of about 400 seronegative cohort members. A peripheral blood sample was provided by each donor, and peripheral blood mononuclear cells were used for TCR beta sequencing. The Qiagen DNeasy Blood Extraction Kit was used to extract genomic DNA from the blood cell samples. Of note for this clone: Its antigen remains unidentified. No per-base quality is available; no much larger clone lies one base away.

Findings and caveats that apply to the study as a whole: A later analysis found that HLA-associated TCR beta chains were more clonally expanded and had lower generation probabilities than equally common non-associated chains. Over 15 rarely observed V segments, including chromosome 9 orphons, were excluded from the earlier analysis of about 600 of the donors because counts were too low. A group of highly shared sequence variants was considered likely to be a technical artifact of the sequencing pipeline. In this cohort, only TCR beta chains were sequenced, and detectable features were limited by the absence of alpha or paired-chain data. A later analysis reported that several top co-occurrence clusters appeared linked to parvovirus B19, influenza, CMV and Epstein-Barr virus. In a later genetic analysis, fewer N-insertions in productive TCRs were reported among donors in an Asian-associated ancestry cluster than the 666-donor mean. A few of the identified cytomegalovirus-associated TCR beta chains were confirmed in vitro to be specific for cytomegalovirus antigens. Across donors, most TCR sequences were observed very rarely, whereas some public TCRs were present in many individuals. Sequencing depth was assumed to be roughly uniform across donors in the presence/absence analyses, though that assumption may not hold. Most CMV-associated TCR beta chains appeared to be HLA-restricted in a later analysis, and the HLA associations seemed to be driven largely by CMV exposure. A further reported finding was that TCR beta sequences accurately predicted the HLA-A and HLA-B alleles for most subjects in the first cohort. In both the original and validation cohorts, the classifier was reported to diagnose cytomegalovirus status with high specificity and sensitivity. In a later analysis, TCR association rates were found to vary across HLA loci, with the most associated TCRs seen for DRB1 alleles and the fewest for HLA-C alleles. At a false discovery rate of 0.05, a later analysis linked about 16,000 TCR beta sequences to specific HLA alleles. A total of 150 or so TCR beta chains were listed by the study as associated with cytomegalovirus. Because HLA typing was missing for some donors at each locus, association tests included only the typed subset. When HLA alleles, especially DR and DQ, strongly co-occurred, attributing TCR associations to individual alleles was difficult. Broadly in line with IMGT annotations, most TCR beta V segments showed up in productive rearrangements about 87% or about 30% of the time in an earlier analysis of around 600 of the donors. The only immune exposure information available for the cohort was CMV serostatus. The authors suggested that the approach could potentially be generalized to other disease states and immunological phenotypes. Correlated functional status among segregating V segments might be attributable to linkage disequilibrium, but an unknown experimental factor could not be ruled out. In a later genetic analysis, a missense DCLRE1C variant was associated with V-gene and J-gene trimming of TCR beta chains, and the association was replicated in an independent cohort.

Sequencing was carried out using PBMCs. The source is a man in his thirties or forties in good health and CMV-seronegative.

The CDR3 in this case is CASSQDRQGARETQYF. The nucleotides read TGCGCCAGCAGCCAAGATCGACAGGGGGCGAGGGAGACCCAGTACTTC. The rearranged chain carries TRBV4-1 and TRBJ2-5; the central 10 bases match TRBD1. Trimming takes 0 bases off V and 5 bases off J; junction bases not matched to a gene: 6. CDR1 and CDR2, per the germline V gene, are MGHRA and YSYEKL. The CDR3, from cysteine to phenylalanine, totals 16 residues. Of the read, only the CDR3 DNA is kept; its 48 bases are in frame from base 1.